These 22 T cell receptor beta chains share one sample of origin, sequenced in a study of T cell responses to AZD1222 COVID-19 vaccine. Produced via immunoSEQ multiplex PCR; TCRdb's table is partial and in-frame only. The sample has approximately 91,000 clones; 88% are singletons. The sample was peripheral blood, taken on day 0 of AZD1222 vaccination. Source of these receptors: an adult in good health.

The chain employs TRBV6-6 and TRBJ1-2; a weak D match, TRBD1 (5 bases). V was shortened by 5 bases and J by 3 bases, with 7 bases between the two germline ends. This CDR3 region has 12 residues. Looked up from germline, CDR1 is MNHNY and CDR2 is SVGAGI (reference sequence). CDR3 sequence (DNA): TGTGCCAGCAGTATGGGGGACTATGGCTACACCTTC. Protein product: CASSMGDYGYTF.

The chain is built from TRBV5-8 and TRBJ1-3, with unresolved D. This CDR3 contains 15 residues. V was trimmed by 0 bases and J by 0 bases, leaving 7 bases between them. Germline lookup yields CDR1 SGHTS and CDR2 YDEGEE. The CDR3 DNA is TGTGCCAGCAGCTTGGACAGATTCTCTGGAAACACCATATATTTT. Protein product: CASSLDRFSGNTIYF.

The chain combines TRBV29-1 with TRBJ2-3, with D perhaps assigned TRBD1 or TRBD2 (5 bases each). From germline, CDR1 is SQVTM and CDR2 ANQGSEA. Trimming took off 2 bases at V and 1 base at J, with 10 bases between the two ends. The CDR3 sequence is 14 residues long. This CDR3 is CSVEPGRGTDTQYF. The CDR3 region has the DNA TGCAGCGTTGAACCGGGGCGCGGCACAGATACGCAGTATTTT.

This clone was seen only a few times. The chain combines TRBV19 with TRBJ2-3, with TRBD1 identical over 7 bases. J was trimmed by 4 bases and V by 5 bases; bases with no gene match: 6. This CDR3 contains 14 residues. CDR1 and CDR2 from the germline V gene are LNHDA and SQIVND (reference sequence). This CDR3 is CASSAGGNADTQYF. As DNA, the CDR3 is TGTGCCAGTAGTGCAGGGGGTAACGCAGATACGCAGTATTTT.

This CDR3 reads CASSSERGLSTDTQYF. The CDR3 DNA is TGTGCCAGCAGCTCGGAGCGAGGGCTAAGCACAGATACGCAGTATTTT. J is TRBJ2-3 and V is TRBV7-9, with D tentatively TRBD2 (5 bases). V lost 4 bases and J 0 bases, leaving 14 bases between the germline ends. CDR1 and CDR2 from the germline V gene are SEHNR and FQNEAQ (reference sequence). The CDR3 extends over 16 amino acids.

The V and J genes are TRBV3-1 (or the pseudogene TRBV3-2) and TRBJ2-5; D not certain. Germline V gives CDR1 LGHDT, CDR2 YNNKEL (reference sequence). The CDR3 consists of 14 residues. V lost 1 base and J lost 1, with 7 bases in between. The CDR3 nucleotides are TGTGCCAGCAGCCAAGGGGCGACCCAAGAGACCCAGTACTTC. Translated, it gives CASSQGATQETQYF.

This chain uses TRBV28 with TRBJ1-2, with D possibly being TRBD1 (5 bases). CDR1 is MDHEN, CDR2 SYDVKM, per germline. The CDR3 is 13 residues long. Trimming took off 2 bases at V and 8 bases at J, with 12 bases between the two ends. The CDR3: CASSLRDGTGYTF. The CDR3 coding sequence is TGTGCCAGCAGTTTAAGGGACGGTACGGGCTACACCTTC.

This clone was picked up a small number of times. V gene TRBV7-9 combines with J gene TRBJ1-1; unclear D gene. This CDR3 has 14 amino acids. V was pared by 5 bases and J by 0 bases, with 10 bases between. CDR1 and CDR2 (germline): SEHNR, FQNEAQ (reference sequence). The CDR3 region is CASSPVLLNTEAFF. The CDR3 region has the DNA TGTGCCAGCAGCCCCGTTTTGTTGAACACTGAAGCTTTCTTT.

The chain combines TRBV5-4 with TRBJ2-3; D not certain. The CDR3 is made up of 12 amino acids. In germline, CDR1 is SGHNT, CDR2 YYREEE (reference sequence). Trimming took off 4 bases at V and 9 bases at J, with 12 bases between the two ends. The CDR3 protein is CASSAAAGTQYF. Here the CDR3 DNA reads TGTGCCAGCAGCGCCGCGGCTGGGACGCAGTATTTT.

The V gene is TRBV19, the J gene TRBJ1-1; TRBD1 agrees at 7 bases. Germline V lookup: CDR1 LNHDA, CDR2 SQIVND (reference sequence). The V and J ends lost 5 bases and 11 bases, in that order; junction bases with no gene match: 11. The CDR3 sequence is 13 residues long. CDR3 protein: CASSPTGIAWAFF. CDR3 in DNA: TGTGCCAGTAGTCCGACAGGGATAGCTTGGGCTTTCTTT.

This chain joins TRBV7-2 and TRBJ2-7, with D unclear. CDR1 and CDR2 from the germline V gene are SGHTA and FQGNSA. There are 15 residues in the CDR3. V shed 5 bases and J shed 6 bases, with 20 bases lying between them. The chain's CDR3 is CASSLSPGKWGEQYF. The CDR3 nucleotides read TGTGCCAGCAGCCTCTCCCCAGGAAAGTGGGGCGAGCAGTACTTC.

The V call is TRBV5-1, the J call TRBJ2-7, with D perhaps TRBD1 (6 bases). With 2 bases removed from V and 4 bases from J, the gap between germline ends came to 13 bases. Germline CDR1 SGHRS, CDR2 YFSETQ. The CDR3 has 14 amino acids. CDR3 nucleotide sequence: TGCGCCAGCAGCTTTGACAGGTTCCGGTACGAGCAGTACTTC. It is translated as CASSFDRFRYEQYF. The whole variable domain, filled in from reference TRBV5-1 and TRBJ2-7, reads KAGVTQTPRYLIKTRGQQVTLSCSPISGHRSVSWYQQTPGQGLQFLFEYFSETQRNKGNFPGRFSGRQFSNSRSEMNVSTLELGDSALYLCASSFDRFRYEQYFGPGTRLTVT.

J is TRBJ1-1 and V is TRBV2; 9 bases are a match to TRBD1. CDR3 length equals 14 residues. The germline V gene encodes CDR1 SNHLY and CDR2 FYNNEI. V lost 5 bases and J lost 5; bases outside the gene matches: 6. This CDR3 is CASSPYRGLTEAFF. In DNA, the CDR3 is TGTGCCAGCAGTCCCTACAGGGGGCTGACTGAAGCTTTCTTT. Full variable domain (remainder filled in from reference TRBV2 and TRBJ1-1): EPEVTQTPSHQVTQMGQEVILRCVPISNHLYFYWYRQILGQKVEFLVSFYNNEISEKSEIFDDQFSVERPDGSNFTLKIRSTKLEDSAMYFCASSPYRGLTEAFFGQGTRLTVV.

The chain is built from TRBV30 and TRBJ1-4; no reliable D call. In germline, CDR1 is GTSNPN, CDR2 SVGIG (reference sequence). Trimming left V 2 bases short and J 8 bases short, with 12 bases between. The CDR3 runs 13 residues. The chain's CDR3 is CAWSRGREEKLFF. CDR3 in DNA: TGTGCCTGGAGTAGAGGGAGAGAAGAAAAACTGTTTTTT.

The rearrangement joins TRBV18 to TRBJ2-2; perhaps TRBD1 as D (6 bases). Trimming removed 3 bases at V and 6 bases at J, with 8 bases between. There are 13 residues in the CDR3. Germline V gene data show CDR1 as KGHSH and CDR2 as LQKENI. CDR3 DNA: TGTGCCAGCTCACCGGGACATCCCGGGGAGCTGTTTTTT. This translates into CASSPGHPGELFF.

J is TRBJ2-7 and V is TRBV2, with D perhaps TRBD1 (5 bases). The CDR3 runs 18 residues. The V and J ends lost 6 bases and 0 bases respectively, with 24 bases between them. CDR1 and CDR2 (germline): SNHLY, FYNNEI. CDR3 in DNA: TGTGCCAGCAGGGCCCCAAGACTTACAGGCCAAAGCTCCTACGAGCAGTACTTC. It is translated as CASRAPRLTGQSSYEQYF.

The CDR3 DNA reads TGTGCCACCGGGACAGCGAGTCTTGGCTACACCTTC. The encoded protein is CATGTASLGYTF. The chain links TRBV28 to TRBJ1-2, with 7 bases aligning to TRBD1. CDR1 MDHEN and CDR2 SYDVKM come from the germline V gene. This CDR3 has 12 residues. The junction had 9 bases not matched to a gene; V was cut back by 10 bases and J by 7 bases.

The chain employs TRBV18 and TRBJ2-7; D possibly corresponds to TRBD2 (6 bases). CDR1 and CDR2 from the germline V gene are KGHSH and LQKENI. V dropped 3 bases and J dropped 7 bases, with 13 bases sitting between them. The CDR3 runs 13 residues. In nucleotides, the CDR3 is TGTGCCAGCTCACCTAGGGGACTGGAAGAGCAGTACTTC. It specifies CASSPRGLEEQYF.

The chain links TRBV5-4 to TRBJ1-1, with 10 bases aligning to TRBD1. Germline CDR1 SGHNT, CDR2 YYREEE (reference sequence). V was clipped by 3 bases and J by 10 bases; unmatched bases: 9. The CDR3 runs to 14 residues. The CDR3 reads CASSSSGTGDLAFF. The DNA of the CDR3 is TGTGCCAGCAGCTCCTCCGGGACAGGGGATCTAGCTTTCTTT.

This clone was seen a single time. This chain links TRBV6-6 with TRBJ1-1; 7 nucleotides match TRBD1. J lost 10 bases, V lost 5 bases, and 7 bases had no gene match. The CDR3 covers 12 residues. Germline assignment: CDR1 MNHNY and CDR2 SVGAGI (reference sequence). Here the CDR3 reads CASSPTGEGAFF. The CDR3, as DNA: TGTGCCAGCAGTCCCACAGGGGAGGGAGCTTTCTTT.

The chain is built from TRBV28 and TRBJ1-1; 9 positions match TRBD1. The V and J ends lost 9 bases and 0 bases, in that order; junction bases with no gene match: 5. Germline CDR1 MDHEN, CDR2 SYDVKM. This CDR3 has 14 amino acids. The CDR3 sequence: CASSTGGLNTEAFF. CDR3 coding DNA: TGTGCCAGTTCGACAGGGGGTCTGAACACTGAAGCTTTCTTT.

V and J are TRBV5-6 and TRBJ2-6; 7 nucleotides line up with TRBD1. Germline V gene sequence: CDR1 SGHDT, CDR2 YYEEEE. CDR3 size: 16 residues. J was trimmed by 4 bases and V by 2 bases; bases with no gene match: 6. DNA for the CDR3: TGTGCCAGCAGCTTCGACAGGGTTGCCGGGGCCAACGTCCTGACTTTC. Translating gives CASSFDRVAGANVLTF.